The entry below describes one TCR beta chain. What this receptor recognizes is not known. Per-nucleotide qualities are absent, and no much larger clonotype sits a single base away. These data originate in a study of beta chain features in type 1 diabetes (dated by TCRdb to the late 2010s). For the wider study: No differences in mean age, gender distribution, total cell number or subset yield were found between patients and healthy donors. A total of under 120,000,000 sorted cells were examined across all samples, and RNA yield correlated strongly with the number of cells per subset. In the study, recently diagnosed type 1 diabetes patients and matched healthy donors were compared on the TCRB repertoires of their sorted circulating CD4+ T cell subsets. Whereas all 30 or so donors provided naive and central memory subsets, regulatory and stem cell-like memory subsets were isolated from just 8 patients and roughly 8 healthy donors. Results the study describes overall, beyond this receptor: Only small numbers of individuals were included in the HLA sub-analyses, which left unresolved whether HLA type had any influence on TCRB rearrangement. At VDJ recombination sites, type 1 diabetes patients had fewer insertions and more deleted nucleotides, which implies abnormalities in thymic rearrangement. A moderate but significant shortening of TCRB CDR3 length was observed in type 1 diabetes patients in all four CD4+ subsets. The naive, central memory and regulatory TCRB repertoires appeared to resemble one another more closely among patients than among healthy donors. PCR may preferentially amplify shorter templates, but because patient and control samples were amplified and corrected together, any resulting skew would affect both groups equally. Because cDNA was sequenced instead of genomic DNA, activated cells with high expression could be over-represented, although the groups did not differ in activation or CD3 levels.

V loses 0 bases of germline sequence and J loses 3 bases, and the interval between the two ends is 12 bases. CDR1 and CDR2 (SGHTA, FQGNSA) derive from the germline V gene. Including the terminal cysteine and phenylalanine, the CDR3 comprises 15 residues. The retained sequence is limited to the CDR3, 45 bases, with the frame set at the first base. The entire amount of isolated RNA was reverse transcribed using the High Capacity cDNA Reverse Transcription Kit, so the sequenced TCRB transcripts were expressed ones. Naive, central memory and regulatory T cell samples underwent deep immunoSEQ sequencing, averaging approximately 3.5 million total reads per sample. Sorted cells were lysed in RLT buffer, and RNA was extracted using DNase-treated RNeasy Micro or Mini kits according to cell number. To prevent cross-contamination, every cell subset was processed on its own, while patient and healthy donor samples were processed together. The immunoSEQ multiplex PCR was used to amplify TCRB sequences from cDNA, generating 87-bp fragments that spanned the CDR3 region. Amplicons were sequenced on the Illumina HiSeq platform. In the source study's methods: Synthetic template baselines were used to correct PCR bias computationally, reads within Hamming distance 2 were collapsed, and singletons that could not be merged were discarded. By aligning reads against IMGT, V, D and J genes, CDR3 length, and insertions or deletions at six rearrangement sites were assigned. Within each subset, clonotype counts were normalized to sorted cell number, and only after that were true diversity and Gini coefficients computed with the tcR R package. The overlap coefficient, calculated on TCRB nucleotide sequences, was used to measure repertoire sharing. Out-of-frame TCRB sequences from naive cells were analyzed as a proxy for the pre-selection repertoire. As stored in TCRdb, this immuneACCESS dataset retains in-frame rearrangements with V and J assigned. A fraction of the clones does not appear; measured against another copy, unresolved V genes explain less than half of the discrepancy, and the remainder lacks a known reason. That table is the source of V, J and clone size, and D and trimming were worked out from the DNA. The table for this sample lists around 430,000 clones; around 30% of them were counted only once. 0.065% of the sample belongs to the ten largest clones.

Each donor gave one peripheral blood draw, averaging around 120 mL, which was collected into heparinised tubes. A BD FACSAria II and a panel including CD45RO, CCR7, CD25, CD127, CD95 and CD27 were used to sort naive, central memory, regulatory and stem cell-like memory CD4+ T cells. Every sorted population had a purity above 95%. Right away, PBMCs were isolated by Lymphoprep density gradient centrifugation and were stained directly, with no culture step. So that batch effects would be minimized, each experiment stained and sorted samples in pairs, pairing one healthy donor with one patient. The clonotype was recovered from a man younger than 35 in good health. The chain is made from TRBV7-2 and TRBJ2-7; a tentative D match to TRBD2 spans 5 bases. Sequences were obtained from naive CD4+ T cells from blood. The sample's cell subset or site label, in plain terms: true naive CD4+ T cells. The DNA reads TGTGCCAGCAGCTTAGCGACCGGGGTCGGCTACGAGCAGTACTTC. Translation gives CASSLATGVGYEQYF.